Listed here are 9 T cell receptor beta chains from one sample, sequenced in a study of OX40 agonist ivuxolimab in advanced cancers. Clones were read by immunoSEQ multiplex PCR, and TCRdb kept only the in-frame ones, dropping some. The sample contains just over 70,000 clones, less than 90% of which appear only once. The specimen comprised CD4+ or CD8+ T cells sorted from blood, sampled in a trial of the OX40 agonist ivuxolimab. The source is an adult with an advanced solid tumor such as melanoma, head and neck, liver or kidney cancer.

The gene calls are TRBV7-9 and TRBJ1-4, with D possibly TRBD1 on 5 matching bases. This CDR3 region has 13 residues. CDR1 is SEHNR, CDR2 FQNEAQ, per germline (reference sequence). Trimming pared 4 bases from V and 7 bases from J, leaving 10 bases between. CDR3 nucleotide sequence: TGTGCCAGCAGCTCGCGGGGGGGTGAAAAACTGTTTTTT. It specifies CASSSRGGEKLFF.

This chain links TRBV7-9 with TRBJ1-2, with D possibly being TRBD1 (6 bases). V was shortened by 4 bases and J by 7 bases, with 10 bases between the two germline ends. This CDR3 spans 12 amino acids. Germline V gene data show CDR1 as SEHNR and CDR2 as FQNEAQ (reference sequence). The chain's CDR3 is CASSSRGGGYTF. The DNA for the CDR3 is TGTGCCAGCAGCTCGAGGGGGGGTGGCTACACCTTC.

This chain's CDR3 is CASSLDRRRGDTEAFF. The CDR3 region has the DNA TGTGCCAGCAGCTTGGACAGGAGAAGGGGCGACACTGAAGCTTTCTTT. This chain links TRBV7-9 with TRBJ1-1; 7 bases fit TRBD1. CDR3 length equals 16 residues. V lost 3 bases, J lost 3 bases, and 10 bases stayed unmatched. CDR1 and CDR2 from the germline V gene are SEHNR and FQNEAQ (reference sequence).

The V and J genes are TRBV12-5 and TRBJ2-3, with a weak D call TRBD2 (6 bases). The CDR3 covers 18 residues. Germline values: CDR1 LGHNT, CDR2 FRNRAP. V lost 2 bases and J lost 3, with 21 bases in between. The DNA for the CDR3 is TGTGCTAGTGGTTTGTCCCGGGACGGGAGCGTAGAAACAGATACGCAGTATTTT. It is translated as CASGLSRDGSVETDTQYF.

V usage is TRBV6-5 and J usage is TRBJ1-5; TRBD1 might be the D (5 bases). Germline V gene lookup returns CDR1 MNHEY and CDR2 SVGAGI. V shed 6 bases and J shed 4 bases, with 10 bases lying between them. The CDR3 runs to 13 residues. The CDR3 DNA sequence: TGTGCCAGCAGCTACAGGCTTAATCAGCCCCAGCATTTT. Translated: CASSYRLNQPQHF.

The sample holds one count of this clone. The chain links TRBV28 to TRBJ1-1, with D possibly being TRBD1 (6 bases). Germline loops: CDR1 MDHEN, CDR2 SYDVKM. The CDR3 spans 13 residues. Trimming took off 6 bases at V and 0 bases at J, with 8 bases between the two ends. As DNA, the CDR3 is TGTGCCAGCAGGGACAGCTTGAACACTGAAGCTTTCTTT. Translating gives CASRDSLNTEAFF.

The chain employs TRBV7-2 and TRBJ2-1, with 11 bases aligning to TRBD2. Germline V gives CDR1 SGHTA, CDR2 FQGNSA. The CDR3 sequence is 15 residues long. The V segment lost 3 bases and the J segment 9 bases; nucleotides outside the gene matches: 7. CDR3 loop: CASSFVSGGAGEQFF. For the CDR3, the DNA is TGTGCCAGCAGCTTTGTTAGCGGGGGGGCCGGTGAGCAGTTCTTC.

This chain links TRBV10-2 with TRBJ2-7; 9 nucleotides agree with TRBD1. Losses at the gene ends were 9 bases for V and 1 base for J; bases not matched to a gene: 7. The CDR3 is 14 residues long. Germline CDR1 WSHSY, CDR2 SAAADI. The CDR3 loop is CASTGTGNSYEQYF. CDR3 nucleotides: TGCGCCAGTACCGGGACAGGGAATTCCTACGAGCAGTACTTC.

The chain recombines TRBV11-2 with TRBJ1-4; TRBD1 is a possible D gene (6 bases). V lost 8 bases to trimming and J lost 7 bases, with 14 bases between them. Germline V gene sequence: CDR1 SGHAT, CDR2 FQNNGV. The CDR3 covers 13 residues. The DNA of the CDR3 is TGTGCCAGCTCCAGGGGTGATGGTGAAAAACTGTTTTTT. Amino acids: CASSRGDGEKLFF.